Given below is one T cell receptor beta chain in context. Antigen unknown. The treatment is: roughly nine-day PBMC culture with coronavirus spike peptide pools or control peptides (ViraFEST assay). The study sequenced cultured CD4+ T cell DNA using the Oncomine TCR Beta short-read assay. TCRdb recomputed calls from the PCR reads with MiXCR, one row per CDR3 protein. The sample includes roughly 20,000 distinct CDR3 sequences, roughly 50% seen only once; the top ten take about 8.4%. These data are taken from a study of vaccination and CD4 T cells after COVID-19. Whole-study context: Six men and four women formed the convalescents, two being Hispanic. Cells were stimulated with overlapping spike peptide pools from SARS-CoV-2, HCoV-NL63, HCoV-OC43 and HCoV-229E. Whole-study results and caveats: Researchers report that a median about 86% of reactive clones in convalescent patients surfaced only post-vaccination.

There are 14 residues in the CDR3. V dropped 5 bases and J dropped 7; count of bases not matched to a gene: 5. CDR1 is MNHEY and CDR2 is SMNVEV in the germline V gene (reference sequence). The origin of this receptor is a human donor who had recovered from COVID-19. Sequencing was done on a sample of CD4+ T cells from blood, cultured in vitro. V and J are TRBV27 and TRBJ2-2, with 9 bases identical to TRBD1. The CDR3 coding sequence is TGTGCCAGCAGTCCAGACAGGGGGAACGGGGAGCTGTTTTTT. This encodes CASSPDRGNGELFF.